Shown below are 7 T cell receptor beta chains from a single sample sequenced in a study of cytomegalovirus exposure and HLA in healthy donors. The PCR had 60 Vbeta and 13 Jbeta primers. Sequenced by immunoSEQ multiplex PCR; TCRdb stores in-frame clones only, minus some. The repertoire holds under 200,000 clones, with roughly 80% as singletons. Specimen: PBMCs. The receptors come from a female donor in good health and CMV-seronegative.

The chain joins TRBV15 to TRBJ1-1; perhaps TRBD1 as D (6 bases). CDR3 length equals 15 residues. Germline CDR1 reads LNHNV; CDR2 reads YYDKDF (reference sequence). Trimming left V 5 bases short and J 1 base short, with 14 bases between. The chain's CDR3 is CATSGPSTGNTEAFF. The CDR3 DNA is TGTGCCACCAGCGGTCCATCGACAGGGAACACTGAAGCTTTCTTT.

The rearrangement joins TRBV6-6 to TRBJ2-2; D is perhaps TRBD1 (7 bases). This CDR3 spans 15 amino acids. The germline V gene has CDR1 MNHNY and CDR2 SVGAGI (reference sequence). Trimming took 6 bases from V and 4 from J, leaving 15 bases between them. The CDR3 spells CASSGQEGVTGELFF. CDR3 nucleotides: TGTGCCAGCAGCGGACAGGAGGGGGTCACCGGGGAGCTGTTTTTT.

The V and J genes are TRBV9 and TRBJ1-2, with D tentatively TRBD1 (5 bases). The CDR3 extends over 14 amino acids. Trimming stripped 3 bases from V and 8 bases from J, with 17 bases between. Germline assignment: CDR1 SGDLS and CDR2 YYNGEE. This CDR3 is CASSDGPGFGGYTF. The DNA for the CDR3 is TGTGCCAGCAGCGACGGACCAGGGTTCGGCGGCTACACCTTC.

The CDR3 DNA reads as TGTGCCGGGGGCAGGGCCAACAATGAGCAGTTCTTC. Its protein product is CAGGRANNEQFF. The chain combines TRBV30 with TRBJ2-1; D might be TRBD1 (6 bases). V was clipped by 8 bases and J by 5 bases, with 13 bases between them. Germline V gives CDR1 GTSNPN, CDR2 SVGIG (reference sequence). The CDR3 spans 12 residues.

The V gene is TRBV7-2, the J gene TRBJ1-6; D is perhaps TRBD1 (5 bases). Germline assignment: CDR1 SGHTA and CDR2 FQGNSA. The CDR3 is 18 residues long. V lost 1 base to trimming and J lost 0 bases, with 13 bases between them. The DNA of the CDR3 is TGTGCCAGCAGCTTAGAAGACAGCAACTTCTCCTATAATTCACCCCTCCACTTT. This gives the protein CASSLEDSNFSYNSPLHF.

The chain joins TRBV7-9 to TRBJ2-6; D is uncertain. The CDR3 spans 16 residues. V was pared by 7 bases and J by 2 bases, with 15 bases between. Germline CDR1 SEHNR, CDR2 FQNEAQ (reference sequence). The CDR3 region is CASTQVLNTGANVLTF. DNA for the CDR3: TGTGCCAGCACCCAAGTCCTCAACACTGGGGCCAACGTCCTGACTTTC.

This rearrangement joins TRBV5-1 to TRBJ2-1; 7 bases are a match to TRBD2. There are 17 residues in the CDR3. Trimming took 6 bases from V and 2 from J; bases not matched to a gene: 14. Germline V gene sequence: CDR1 SGHRS, CDR2 YFSETQ. In DNA, the CDR3 is TGCGCCAGCACCGCCATAGCAGCGGGGCGAACCTACAATGAGCAGTTCTTC. Translating it yields CASTAIAAGRTYNEQFF.